This T cell receptor beta chain was observed in a study of blood T cells in healthy people across ages. Healthy Russian Caucasian donors spanned ages about 6 to 90 years. This CDR3 has 17 residues. V lost 2 bases and J lost 2, with 19 bases in between. The germline V gene encodes CDR1 MNHEY and CDR2 SVGEGT. A J-beta primer mix and a sample-barcoded 5' primer were used in a second PCR of roughly 7 to 12 cycles. Every cDNA molecule bore a tag from a template-switch adaptor containing 12 random nucleotides. TCRdb processed the 5' RACE reads anew with MiXCR; each CDR3 protein has one entry. Seen here are about 780,000 distinct CDR3 sequences, more than 35% observed once, and the top ten hold around 18%.

The sample consisted of blood. The chain couples TRBV6-2 or TRBV6-3 to TRBJ2-7; perhaps D is TRBD1 or TRBD2 (5 bases each). The TCR was taken from an elderly man in good health. The CDR3 region has the DNA TGTGCCAGCAGTTACGGCACCACCGGGACGGTAACCTACGAGCAGTACTTC. This gives the protein CASSYGTTGTVTYEQYF.